Included here is one T cell receptor beta chain sequence, with context. Antigen specificity is unknown. The data originate from a study of lymphopenia after photon versus proton radiotherapy. Overall study findings and caveats: Under photons, naive T cells and diversity fell while effector/memory populations rose. A bigger post-nadir fall in TCR diversity correlated inversely with survival time in deceased patients.

From germline, CDR1 is SNHLY and CDR2 FYNNEI. V gave up 6 bases and J gave up 13 bases; unmatched junction bases: 20. CDR3 length: 16 amino acids. Sequenced by immunoSEQ multiplex PCR; TCRdb stores in-frame clones only, minus some. The sample includes 35,000 to 45,000 clones, approximately 82% seen only once; the top ten take around 25%. This receptor was identified in a woman aged 70-85 years with pancreatic cancer. This sample comprised peripheral blood, obtained from a patient treated with proton-based radiotherapy. This sequence joins TRBV2 and TRBJ2-3, with TRBD2 matching 9 bases. CDR3 coding DNA: TGTGCCAGCAGAGGGACACTTGGGACTAGCTACAGACTGGAGTATTTT. Its translation is CASRGTLGTSYRLEYF.